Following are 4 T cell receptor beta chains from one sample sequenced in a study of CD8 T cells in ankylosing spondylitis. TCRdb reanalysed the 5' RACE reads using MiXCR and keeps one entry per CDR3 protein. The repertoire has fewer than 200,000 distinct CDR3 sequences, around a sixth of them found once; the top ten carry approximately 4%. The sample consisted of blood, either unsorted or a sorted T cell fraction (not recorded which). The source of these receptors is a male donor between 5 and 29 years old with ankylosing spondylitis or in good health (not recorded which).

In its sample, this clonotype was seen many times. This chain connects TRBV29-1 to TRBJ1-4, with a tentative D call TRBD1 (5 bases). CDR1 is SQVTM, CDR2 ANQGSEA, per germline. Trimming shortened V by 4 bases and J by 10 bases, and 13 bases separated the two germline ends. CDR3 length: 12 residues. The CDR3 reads CSVAREGRKLFF. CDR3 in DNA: TGCAGCGTTGCCAGGGAGGGTAGAAAACTGTTTTTT.

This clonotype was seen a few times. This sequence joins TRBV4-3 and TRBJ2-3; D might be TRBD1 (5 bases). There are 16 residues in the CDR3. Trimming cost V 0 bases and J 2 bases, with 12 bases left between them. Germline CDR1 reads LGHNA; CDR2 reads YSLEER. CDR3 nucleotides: TGCGCCAGCAGCCAAGACAGGGTTCGAAACACAGATACGCAGTATTTT. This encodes CASSQDRVRNTDTQYF.

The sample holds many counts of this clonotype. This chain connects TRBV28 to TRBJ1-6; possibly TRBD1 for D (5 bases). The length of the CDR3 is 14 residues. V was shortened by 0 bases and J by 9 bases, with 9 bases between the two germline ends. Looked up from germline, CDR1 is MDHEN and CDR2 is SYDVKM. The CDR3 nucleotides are TGTGCCAGCAGTTTATGGGGGGGGGGTTCACCCCTCCACTTT. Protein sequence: CASSLWGGGSPLHF.

DNA of the CDR3: TGCGCCAGCAGGGGGGCAGCGGGAGGTTCCTACGAGCAGTACGTC. It is translated as CASRGAAGGSYEQYV. V is TRBV10-1 and J is TRBJ2-7, with TRBD2 identical over 9 bases. The junction had 7 bases not matched to a gene; V was cut back by 6 bases and J by 1 base. This CDR3 contains 15 residues. Germline values: CDR1 WNHNN, CDR2 SYGVQD (reference sequence).